This T cell receptor (beta chain) emerged from a study of Ad26.COV2.S vaccination and SARS-CoV-2 variants. Study findings and constraints: Among vaccine recipients, spike-specific TCR breadth exceeded that of placebo recipients. Comparability of non-spike TCR breadth was observed across vaccine and placebo recipients.

The CDR3 length is 15 residues. Germline loops: CDR1 SNHLY, CDR2 FYNNEI. With 4 bases clipped from V and 2 bases from J, the junction kept 2 bases outside the gene matches. For this clone: Its antigen remains unknown.

This sample's treatment: roughly 18 received Ad26.COV2.S at low or high dose, single or two shots; about 5 received placebo; per-sample allocation not given. Sampling occurred on day 63 after the first vaccine or placebo injection. Repertoires were generated with immunoSEQ multiplex PCR, while TCRdb's copy carries only in-frame clones and drops some. The sample carries over 350,000 clones, around 85% recorded once. V gene TRBV2 combines with J gene TRBJ2-1; 10 bases match TRBD1. Source: peripheral blood, taken in a trial of Ad26.COV2.S vaccine versus placebo. The TCR was taken from a person between 18 and 60 years old who received the Ad26.COV2.S COVID-19 vaccine or a placebo. The CDR3, as DNA: TGTGCCAGCAGTGCGGACAGGGGGACCTACAATGAGCAGTTCTTC. Its protein is CASSADRGTYNEQFF.